This T cell receptor (beta chain) originates from a study of blood T cell repertoires in COVID-19. Per the original data handling: Nucleated cell counts were estimated from reference gene primer amplification. The protocol was immunoSEQ multiplex PCR, while the TCRdb copy is restricted to in-frame clones and leaves out a portion. That table is the source of V, J and clone size, and D and trimming were worked out from the DNA. The sample has 140,000 to 150,000 clones, roughly three quarters seen once; the top ten hold approximately 2%. The sequence was collected from a woman aged 55 to 70 with acute or convalescent COVID-19. The specimen was peripheral blood.

The chain's CDR3 is CASSEDSSYNEQFF. CDR3 in DNA: TGTGCCAGCAGTGAAGACAGCTCCTACAATGAGCAGTTCTTC. The chain is built from TRBV6-1 and TRBJ2-1; D ambiguous. Germline loops: CDR1 MNHNS, CDR2 SASEGT. This CDR3 has 14 amino acids. The V end lost 1 base, the J end lost 0 bases, and 4 bases lay between the germline ends.